Presented here are 30 T cell receptor beta chains from one specimen sequenced in a study of T cell repertoires in cytomegalovirus infection. TCRdb called the reads again in MiXCR, with one record for every CDR3 protein. The table lists 130,000 or so distinct CDR3 sequences, about 6.3% of them singletons. The sequencing input was PBMCs. These receptor sequences come from a human donor in good health (CMV status not recorded). Some clones in this sample may be carry-over from other donors' samples.

This clonotype was counted ten times or more. V and J are TRBV7-2 and TRBJ2-6, with D possibly being TRBD1 (6 bases). Germline CDR1 reads SGHTA; CDR2 reads FQGNSA. The CDR3 has 17 amino acids. Trimming removed 0 bases at V and 1 base at J, with 10 bases between. The CDR3 DNA reads as TGTGCCAGCAGCTTAGCCAGGGGCCCTTCTGGGGCCAACGTCCTGACTTTC. It codes for CASSLARGPSGANVLTF.

This clonotype was recorded at least ten times. The chain joins TRBV6-2 or TRBV6-3 to TRBJ1-6; no reliable D call. This CDR3 contains 15 residues. In germline, CDR1 is MNHEY, CDR2 SVGEGT. V was shortened by 8 bases and J by 8 bases, with 19 bases between the two germline ends. The CDR3 loop is CASRRPSLDHSPLHF. The CDR3 DNA follows: TGTGCCAGCCGGAGGCCGTCGCTTGATCATTCACCCCTCCACTTT.

This clonotype turned up a few times. The chain recombines TRBV20-1 with TRBJ2-1, with 11 bases lining up with TRBD2. The CDR3 totals 15 residues. V lost 3 bases, J lost 9 bases, and 10 bases stayed unmatched. Germline V gene lookup returns CDR1 DFQATT and CDR2 SNEGSKA (reference sequence). CDR3 loop: CSASKLAGGFGEQFF. The CDR3 DNA follows: TGCAGTGCTAGTAAGCTAGCGGGGGGATTCGGTGAGCAGTTCTTC.

This clonotype was observed a handful of times. The J gene is TRBJ1-5, the V gene TRBV5-5, with D possibly TRBD1 on 5 matching bases. With 0 bases removed from V and 10 bases from J, the gap between germline ends came to 17 bases. Germline-derived CDR1 and CDR2 are SGHKS and YYEKEE (reference sequence). The CDR3 spans 15 residues. CDR3 sequence: CASSLGGLRGSPQHF. Here the CDR3 DNA reads TGTGCCAGCAGCTTGGGGGGACTGCGGGGGAGCCCCCAGCATTTT. The variable domain in full, with the rest retrieved from reference TRBV5-5 and TRBJ1-5, is DAGVTQSPTHLIKTRGQQVTLRCSPISGHKSVSWYQQVLGQGPQFIFQYYEKEERGRGNFPDRFSARQFPNYSSELNVNALLLGDSALYLCASSLGGLRGSPQHFGDGTRLSIL.

The chain links TRBV10-3 to TRBJ1-2, with unresolved D. CDR3 length equals 11 residues. Germline V gene sequence: CDR1 ENHRY, CDR2 SYGVKD. Trimming left V 4 bases short and J 10 bases short, with 10 bases between. CDR3 amino acids: CAISASGSYTF. CDR3 in DNA: TGTGCCATCAGTGCATCGGGGTCCTACACCTTC.

The chain recombines TRBV5-1 with TRBJ1-4; 8 nucleotides line up with TRBD1. Trimming at V came to 0 bases and at J to 5 bases, leaving 3 bases not matched to a gene. CDR1 is SGHRS and CDR2 is YFSETQ in the germline V gene. There are 15 residues in the CDR3. The CDR3 sequence: CASSLDRDRNEKLFF. The CDR3 bases are TGCGCCAGCAGCTTGGACCGGGACAGGAATGAAAAACTGTTTTTT.

The rearrangement links TRBV20-1 to TRBJ2-3; D may correspond to TRBD1 or TRBD2 (5 bases each). Deletions cut 5 bases from V and 6 bases from J, with 21 bases between. Germline V lookup: CDR1 DFQATT, CDR2 SNEGSKA (reference sequence). The CDR3 consists of 15 residues. Here the CDR3 DNA reads TGCAGTGCTGGCCCCGCGACGGGACGAACGGATACGCAGTATTTT. Protein sequence: CSAGPATGRTDTQYF.

This clonotype was recorded once. This may stem from a read error, because a much larger clone lies one nucleotide away. The CDR3 DNA reads TGTGCCAACAGTCGTACAGGACCCTACGAGCAGTACTTC. Its translation is CANSRTGPYEQYF. This rearrangement joins TRBV28 to TRBJ2-7; D may be TRBD1 (5 bases). Germline V gene sequence: CDR1 MDHEN, CDR2 SYDVKM. The length of the CDR3 is 13 residues.

This rearrangement joins TRBV2 to TRBJ2-3; no firm D call. CDR3 length equals 14 residues. V lost 9 bases, J lost 0 bases, and 13 bases lay in between. The germline V gene has CDR1 SNHLY and CDR2 FYNNEI. CDR3 in amino acids: CASAGRQSTDTQYF. CDR3 nucleotide sequence: TGTGCCAGTGCTGGGCGGCAAAGCACAGATACGCAGTATTTT.

The chain links TRBV14 to TRBJ2-5; no clear D gene. Germline CDR1 and CDR2: SGHDN and FVKESK. The V end lost 4 bases, the J end lost 5 bases, and 14 bases lay between the germline ends. This CDR3 has 14 residues. The CDR3 region is CASSRNLGYETQYF. CDR3 nucleotides: TGTGCCAGCAGCCGTAACCTAGGATATGAGACCCAGTACTTC.

This clonotype showed up many times. The chain has TRBV7-8 and TRBJ2-6; D remains ambiguous. Trimming left V 5 bases short and J 4 bases short, with 12 bases between. The germline gives CDR1 SGHVS, CDR2 FQNEAQ. The CDR3 covers 15 residues. As DNA, the CDR3 is TGTGCCAGCAGCCCCGAAGCTCTGGGGGCCAACGTCCTGACTTTC. It encodes CASSPEALGANVLTF. Full variable domain (outside the CDR3, taken from reference TRBV7-8 and TRBJ2-6): GAGVSQSPRYKVAKRGQDVALRCDPISGHVSLFWYQQALGQGPEFLTYFQNEAQLDKSGLPSDRFFAERPEGSVSTLKIQRTQQEDSAVYLCASSPEALGANVLTFGAGSRLTVL.

This clonotype was seen ten or more times. This chain uses TRBV3-1 with TRBJ2-3; D gene unclear. Germline lookup yields CDR1 LGHDT and CDR2 YNNKEL (reference sequence). There are 13 residues in the CDR3. V dropped 4 bases and J dropped 6 bases, with 11 bases sitting between them. The DNA of the CDR3 is TGTGCCAGCAGCCGCCCACCCATGGATACGCAGTATTTT. This gives the protein CASSRPPMDTQYF.

This clonotype occurred many times. The gene calls are TRBV25-1 and TRBJ1-2; 11 bases are shared with TRBD1. J was trimmed by 8 bases and V by 3 bases; bases with no gene match: 5. CDR3 length equals 14 residues. The germline CDR1 and CDR2 sequences are MGHDK and SYGVNS. This chain's CDR3 is CASSDRTGGAGYTF. The CDR3 DNA is TGTGCCAGCAGTGACAGGACAGGGGGCGCGGGCTACACCTTC.

This chain connects TRBV6-1 to TRBJ1-3; TRBD1 aligns across 7 bases. The CDR3 runs 16 residues. The V gene end was trimmed by 6 bases and the J gene end by 1 base; junction bases not matched to a gene: 9. The germline CDR1 and CDR2 sequences are MNHNS and SASEGT. The CDR3 region is CASRQGGGWSGNTIYF. CDR3 DNA: TGTGCCAGCAGGCAGGGGGGGGGGTGGTCTGGAAACACCATATATTTT.

This clonotype was detected ten times or more. CDR3 bases: TGTGCCAGCAACCCCTCAGGACAGCTCCGACTAGAGACCCAGTACTTC. As protein: CASNPSGQLRLETQYF. The J gene is TRBJ2-5, the V gene TRBV2; tentatively, D is TRBD1 (6 bases). The CDR3 extends over 16 amino acids. The V end was cut by 7 bases, the J end by 4 bases, with 22 bases between. Looked up from germline, CDR1 is SNHLY and CDR2 is FYNNEI.

This clonotype was picked up many times. The gene calls are TRBV7-3 and TRBJ2-1; 7 positions match TRBD1. After removal of 6 bases from V and 8 bases from J, the junction contained 13 bases not matched to a gene. The CDR3 length is 15 residues. Germline loops: CDR1 SGHTA, CDR2 FQGTGA. The CDR3 spells CASSLTGQQIDEQFF. CDR3 DNA: TGTGCCAGCAGTCTTACGGGACAGCAGATCGATGAGCAGTTCTTC.

This clonotype was detected ten times or more. The J gene is TRBJ1-6, the V gene TRBV7-8, with D possibly TRBD1 on 6 matching bases. Germline lookup yields CDR1 SGHVS and CDR2 FQNEAQ. V lost 5 bases, J lost 10 bases, and 15 bases lay in between. The CDR3 sequence is 14 residues long. The CDR3 nucleotides are TGTGCCAGCAGCCCAACGGGACAAGACTCACCCCTCCACTTT. It is translated as CASSPTGQDSPLHF.

The chain employs TRBV19 and TRBJ1-1; D is unresolved. Per germline, CDR1 LNHDA and CDR2 SQIVND (reference sequence). The CDR3 sequence is 15 residues long. Trimming took 6 bases from V and 5 from J, leaving 19 bases between them. The CDR3 loop is CASSRAGTLTTEAFF. CDR3 DNA: TGTGCCAGTAGCAGAGCCGGTACTTTAACGACTGAAGCTTTCTTT.

About this clonotype itself: A much larger clone differs from this one at a single base, so this may be a read error. The chain combines TRBV25-1 with TRBJ1-4; a possible D gene is TRBD1 (5 bases). V was cut by 4 bases and J by 12 bases, with 18 bases left in between. This CDR3 spans 14 amino acids. The V gene's germline CDR1 is MGHDK and CDR2 SYGVNS. The DNA of the CDR3 is TGTGCCAGCAGTGCCCTCCAGGGTGTGGAAGAACTGTTTTTT. This codes for CASSALQGVEELFF.

This clonotype has a handful of counts. The chain carries TRBV20-1 and TRBJ2-7, with 9 bases matching TRBD2. The germline V gene has CDR1 DFQATT and CDR2 SNEGSKA (reference sequence). With 6 bases clipped from V and 5 bases from J, the junction kept 14 bases outside the gene matches. The CDR3 extends over 15 amino acids. The CDR3 DNA reads as TGCAGTGCGGGGACGGGGCGGGGGGGTCGGAACGAGCAGTACTTC. Translating gives CSAGTGRGGRNEQYF.

The V and J genes are TRBV13 and TRBJ2-2; D is undetermined. This CDR3 is built from 11 residues. V gave up 8 bases and J gave up 7 bases, with 8 bases separating them. Germline loops: CDR1 PRHDT, CDR2 FYEKMQ (reference sequence). The CDR3, as DNA: TGTGCCAGCGCCCTCCACGGGGAGCTGTTTTTT. Protein: CASALHGELFF.

Ten or more counts support this clonotype. The V call is TRBV7-8, the J call TRBJ2-5, with a tentative D call TRBD2 (7 bases). The germline V gene has CDR1 SGHVS and CDR2 FQNEAQ. V lost 1 base to trimming and J lost 5 bases, with 23 bases between them. CDR3 size: 18 residues. Written as DNA, the CDR3 is TGTGCCAGCAGCTTAGGTGGTCGGGGGGCGCGGATGCGGGAGACCCAGTACTTC. Its protein is CASSLGGRGARMRETQYF.

This clonotype was picked up a small number of times. The chain uses TRBV29-1 and TRBJ2-5, with D perhaps assigned TRBD1 or TRBD2 (5 bases each). Germline V lookup: CDR1 SQVTM, CDR2 ANQGSEA. V lost 2 bases to trimming and J lost 4 bases, with 8 bases between them. CDR3 length equals 12 residues. CDR3 loop: CSVEWGRETQYF. The CDR3 region has the DNA TGCAGCGTTGAATGGGGGAGAGAGACCCAGTACTTC. The entire variable domain, with the rest obtained from reference TRBV29-1 and TRBJ2-5, is as follows: SAVISQKPSRDICQRGTSLTIQCQVDSQVTMMFWYRQQPGQSLTLIATANQGSEATYESGFVIDKFPISRPNLTFSTLTVSNMSPEDSSIYLCSVEWGRETQYFGPGTRLLVL.

This clonotype has at least ten counts. The J gene is TRBJ2-2, the V gene TRBV28; no firm D call. There are 15 residues in the CDR3. Germline V gene sequence: CDR1 MDHEN, CDR2 SYDVKM. The V end was cut by 6 bases, the J end by 3 bases, with 14 bases between. In DNA, the CDR3 is TGTGCCAGCAGCGTAGACACTCCGCACACCGGGGAGCTGTTTTTT. Translated, it gives CASSVDTPHTGELFF.

Only a few counts were recorded for this clonotype. The chain is built from TRBV11-1 and TRBJ1-1; D possibly corresponds to TRBD1 (6 bases). The germline V and J ends were trimmed by 5 bases and 6 bases, with 19 bases remaining between them. The germline V gene encodes CDR1 SGHAT and CDR2 FQDESV (reference sequence). The CDR3 runs 15 residues. For the CDR3, the DNA is TGTGCCAGCAGCGCAAACAGGGTCCCTTACGCTGAAGCTTTCTTT. Translation gives CASSANRVPYAEAFF.

This clonotype was found a few times. The chain combines TRBV12-3 or TRBV12-4 with TRBJ2-3, with unresolved D. Trimming cost V 3 bases and J 4 bases, with 8 bases left between them. The CDR3 loop spans 13 amino acids. CDR3 sequence: CASSFMGPDTQYF. The DNA for the CDR3 is TGTGCCAGCAGTTTTATGGGCCCAGATACGCAGTATTTT.

This clonotype showed up just a few times. The chain is built from TRBV19 and TRBJ2-5; 9 positions match TRBD2. The V gene end was trimmed by 8 bases and the J gene end by 1 base; junction bases not matched to a gene: 8. From germline, CDR1 is LNHDA and CDR2 SQIVND (reference sequence). This CDR3 has 15 residues. CDR3 protein: CASGMGLATQETQYF. The CDR3 DNA reads as TGTGCCAGTGGAATGGGACTAGCCACCCAAGAGACCCAGTACTTC.

This clonotype has at least ten counts. This chain links TRBV12-3 or TRBV12-4 with TRBJ1-2; no firm D call. V lost 5 bases and J 9 bases, leaving 10 bases between the germline ends. This CDR3 spans 11 amino acids. For the CDR3, the DNA is TGTGCCAGCAGTAAACAGAGCAGCTACACCTTC. Protein product: CASSKQSSYTF.

This clonotype was recorded at least ten times. V gene TRBV7-8 combines with J gene TRBJ2-7, with a weak D call TRBD1 (6 bases). CDR3 length equals 14 residues. Germline V gene sequence: CDR1 SGHVS, CDR2 FQNEAQ. V was clipped by 4 bases and J by 5 bases, with 15 bases between them. This chain's CDR3 is CASSWDTPGDEQYF. CDR3 nucleotides: TGTGCCAGCAGCTGGGACACCCCTGGCGACGAGCAGTACTTC. The variable domain in full, with the rest retrieved from reference TRBV7-8 and TRBJ2-7, is GAGVSQSPRYKVAKRGQDVALRCDPISGHVSLFWYQQALGQGPEFLTYFQNEAQLDKSGLPSDRFFAERPEGSVSTLKIQRTQQEDSAVYLCASSWDTPGDEQYFGPGTRLTVT.

There are many counts of this clonotype. CDR3 DNA sequence: TGTGCCAGCAGTCTAGGGACCTTGAACACTGAAGCTTTCTTT. Protein product: CASSLGTLNTEAFF. The chain links TRBV12-3 or TRBV12-4 to TRBJ1-1; possible D gene TRBD1, 5 bases. Trimming cost V 5 bases and J 0 bases, with 10 bases left between them. The CDR3 is 14 residues long.